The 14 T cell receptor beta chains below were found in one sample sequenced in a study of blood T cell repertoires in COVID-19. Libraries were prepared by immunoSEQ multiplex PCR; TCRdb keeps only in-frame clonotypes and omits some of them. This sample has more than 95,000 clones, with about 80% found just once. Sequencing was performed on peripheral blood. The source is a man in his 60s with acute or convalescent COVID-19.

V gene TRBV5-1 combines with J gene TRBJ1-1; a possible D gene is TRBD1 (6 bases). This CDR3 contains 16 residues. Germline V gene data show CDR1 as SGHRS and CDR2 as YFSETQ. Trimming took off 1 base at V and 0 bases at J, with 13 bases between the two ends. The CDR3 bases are TGCGCCAGCAGCTTGAGGGGGACGGAAGTGAACACTGAAGCTTTCTTT. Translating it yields CASSLRGTEVNTEAFF.

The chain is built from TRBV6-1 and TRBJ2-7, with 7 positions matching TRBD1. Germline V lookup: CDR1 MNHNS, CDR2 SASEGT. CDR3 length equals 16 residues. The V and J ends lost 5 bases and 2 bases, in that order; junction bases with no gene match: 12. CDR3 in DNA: TGTGCCAGCAGTAAAGTCCCCGGGACAGAAGCCTACGAGCAGTACTTC. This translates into CASSKVPGTEAYEQYF.

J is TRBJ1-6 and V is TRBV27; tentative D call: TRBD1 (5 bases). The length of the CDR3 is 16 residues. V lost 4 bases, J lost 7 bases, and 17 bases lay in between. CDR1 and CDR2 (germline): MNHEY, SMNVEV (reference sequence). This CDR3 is CASSSQALKENSPLHF. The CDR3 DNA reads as TGTGCCAGCAGTTCACAGGCTCTCAAAGAAAATTCACCCCTCCACTTT.

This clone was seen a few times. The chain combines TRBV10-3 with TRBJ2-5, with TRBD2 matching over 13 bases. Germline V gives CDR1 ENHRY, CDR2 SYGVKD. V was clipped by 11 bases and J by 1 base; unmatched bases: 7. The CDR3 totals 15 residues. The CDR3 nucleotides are TGTGCCGCCCGGACTAGCGGGGGCCCCCAAGAGACCCAGTACTTC. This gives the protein CAARTSGGPQETQYF.

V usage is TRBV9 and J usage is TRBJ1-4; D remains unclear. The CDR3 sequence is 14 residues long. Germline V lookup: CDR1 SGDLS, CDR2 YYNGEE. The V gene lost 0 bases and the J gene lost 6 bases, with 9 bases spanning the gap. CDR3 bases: TGTGCCAGCAGCGTAGACCAGCTAGATGAAAAACTGTTTTTT. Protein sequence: CASSVDQLDEKLFF.

The CDR3 spells CASSEGLAGLVGDTQYF. CDR3 DNA: TGTGCCAGCAGCGAAGGACTAGCGGGCCTGGTAGGAGATACGCAGTATTTT. The V call is TRBV9, the J call TRBJ2-3; TRBD2 agrees at 11 bases. Germline assignment: CDR1 SGDLS and CDR2 YYNGEE. V shed 3 bases and J 5 bases; nucleotides not matched to a gene: 11. The CDR3 runs to 17 residues. The whole variable domain, filled in from reference TRBV9 and TRBJ2-3, reads DSGVTQTPKHLITATGQRVTLRCSPRSGDLSVYWYQQSLDQGLQFLIQYYNGEERAKGNILERFSAQQFPDLHSELNLSSLELGDSALYFCASSEGLAGLVGDTQYFGPGTRLTVL.

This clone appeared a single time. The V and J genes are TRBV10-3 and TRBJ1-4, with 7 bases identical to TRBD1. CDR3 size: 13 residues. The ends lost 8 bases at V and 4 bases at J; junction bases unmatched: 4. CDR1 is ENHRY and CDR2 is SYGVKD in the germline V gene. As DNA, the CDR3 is TGTGCCATCGGGGACAGCTTTAATGAAAAACTGTTTTTT. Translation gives CAIGDSFNEKLFF.

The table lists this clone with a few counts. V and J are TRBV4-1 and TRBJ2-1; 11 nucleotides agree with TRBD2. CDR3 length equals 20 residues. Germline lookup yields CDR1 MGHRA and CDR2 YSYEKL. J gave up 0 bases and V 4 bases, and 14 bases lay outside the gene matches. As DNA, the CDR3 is TGCGCCAGCAGCCGACGCCCGGGACTAGCGGAGGAGAGCTCCTACAATGAGCAGTTCTTC. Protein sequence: CASSRRPGLAEESSYNEQFF.

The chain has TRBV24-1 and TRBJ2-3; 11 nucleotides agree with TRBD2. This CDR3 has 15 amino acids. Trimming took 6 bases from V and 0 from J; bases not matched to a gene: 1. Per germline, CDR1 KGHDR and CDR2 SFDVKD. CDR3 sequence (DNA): TGTGCCACCAGTAGACTAGCGGGAAGCACAGATACGCAGTATTTT. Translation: CATSRLAGSTDTQYF.

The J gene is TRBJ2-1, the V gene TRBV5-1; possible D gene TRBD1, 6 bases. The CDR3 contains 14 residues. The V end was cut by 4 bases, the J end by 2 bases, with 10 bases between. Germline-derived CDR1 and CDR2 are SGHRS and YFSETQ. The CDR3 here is CASSAQGTYNEQFF. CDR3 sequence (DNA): TGCGCCAGCAGCGCGCAGGGGACCTACAATGAGCAGTTCTTC.

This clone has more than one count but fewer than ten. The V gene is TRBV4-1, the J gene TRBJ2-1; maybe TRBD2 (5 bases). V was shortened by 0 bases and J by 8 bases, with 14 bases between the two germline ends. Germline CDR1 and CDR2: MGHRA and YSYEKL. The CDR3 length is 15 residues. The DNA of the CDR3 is TGCGCCAGCAGCCAAGATAGCGAAGCCATCGATGAGCAGTTCTTC. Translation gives CASSQDSEAIDEQFF.

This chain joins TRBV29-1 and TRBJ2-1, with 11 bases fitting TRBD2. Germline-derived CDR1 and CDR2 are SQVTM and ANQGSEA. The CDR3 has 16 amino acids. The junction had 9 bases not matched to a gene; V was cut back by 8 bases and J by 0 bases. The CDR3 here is CSSIAGGDSSYNEQFF. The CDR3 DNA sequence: TGCAGCTCGATAGCGGGGGGGGATAGCTCCTACAATGAGCAGTTCTTC.

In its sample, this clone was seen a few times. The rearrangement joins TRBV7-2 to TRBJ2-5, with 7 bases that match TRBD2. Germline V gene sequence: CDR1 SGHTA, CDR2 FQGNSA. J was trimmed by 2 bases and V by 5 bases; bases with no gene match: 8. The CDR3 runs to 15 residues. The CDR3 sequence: CASSPGLLRQETQYF. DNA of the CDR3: TGTGCCAGCAGCCCGGGACTATTACGTCAAGAGACCCAGTACTTC.

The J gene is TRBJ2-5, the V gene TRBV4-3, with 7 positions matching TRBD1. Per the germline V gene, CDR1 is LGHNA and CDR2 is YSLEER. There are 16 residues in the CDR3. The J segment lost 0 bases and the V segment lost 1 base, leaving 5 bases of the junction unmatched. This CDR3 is CASSQGGRGYQETQYF. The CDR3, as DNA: TGCGCCAGCAGCCAAGGGGGCAGGGGGTACCAAGAGACCCAGTACTTC.